The TCR beta chain under discussion was sequenced for a study of T cell changes during pregnancy in multiple sclerosis. The data were produced by immunoSEQ multiplex PCR, yet TCRdb's version contains in-frame clones alone and is incomplete. The sample records about 59,000 clones, 93% being singletons. Germline CDR1 is SGHVS and CDR2 is FNYEAQ. The CDR3 is made up of 14 amino acids. Trimming removed 5 bases at V and 1 base at J, with 11 bases between. The V gene is TRBV7-6, the J gene TRBJ1-1; D is unresolved. Specimen: CD4+ T cells from peripheral blood mononuclear cells, collected before pregnancy. The receptor comes from a female donor with multiple sclerosis, enrolled in a pregnancy study. CDR3 in DNA: TGTGCCAGCAGCCTAAGTCGGTCGAACACTGAAGCTTTCTTT. It codes for CASSLSRSNTEAFF.